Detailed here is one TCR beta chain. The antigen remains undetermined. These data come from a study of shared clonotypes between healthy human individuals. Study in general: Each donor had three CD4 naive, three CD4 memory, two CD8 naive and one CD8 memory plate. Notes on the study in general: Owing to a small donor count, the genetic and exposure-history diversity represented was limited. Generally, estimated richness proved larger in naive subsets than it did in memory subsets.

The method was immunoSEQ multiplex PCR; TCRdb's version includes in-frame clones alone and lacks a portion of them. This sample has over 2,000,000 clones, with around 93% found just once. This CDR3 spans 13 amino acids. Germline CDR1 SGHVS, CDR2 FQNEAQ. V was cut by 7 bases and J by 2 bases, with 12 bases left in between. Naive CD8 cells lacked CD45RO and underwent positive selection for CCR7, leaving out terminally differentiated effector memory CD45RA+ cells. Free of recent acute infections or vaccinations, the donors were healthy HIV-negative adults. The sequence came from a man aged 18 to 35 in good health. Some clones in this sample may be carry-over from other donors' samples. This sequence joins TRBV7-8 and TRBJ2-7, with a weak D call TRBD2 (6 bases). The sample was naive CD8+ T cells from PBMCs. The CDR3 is CASTLAKTYEQYF. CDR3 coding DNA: TGTGCCAGCACCCTAGCGAAGACCTACGAGCAGTACTTC.